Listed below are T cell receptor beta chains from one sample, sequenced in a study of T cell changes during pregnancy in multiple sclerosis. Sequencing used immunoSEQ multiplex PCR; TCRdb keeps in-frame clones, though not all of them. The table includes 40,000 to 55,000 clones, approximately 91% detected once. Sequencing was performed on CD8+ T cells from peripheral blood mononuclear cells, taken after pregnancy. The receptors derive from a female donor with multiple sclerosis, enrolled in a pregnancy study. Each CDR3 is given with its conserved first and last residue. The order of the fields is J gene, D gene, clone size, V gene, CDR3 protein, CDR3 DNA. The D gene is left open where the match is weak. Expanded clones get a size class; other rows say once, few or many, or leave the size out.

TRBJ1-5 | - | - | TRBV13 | CASSLRGLNQPQHF | TGTGCCAGCAGCTTAAGAGGGTTAAATCAGCCCCAGCATTTT
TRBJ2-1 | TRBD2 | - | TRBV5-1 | CASSQGLAGEGYNEQFF | TGCGCCAGCAGCCAGGGACTAGCGGGAGAGGGGTACAATGAGCAGTTCTTC
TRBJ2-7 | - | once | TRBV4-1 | CASSRLEGPGEYEQYF | TGCGCCAGCAGCCGCCTCGAGGGCCCCGGGGAGTACGAGCAGTACTTC
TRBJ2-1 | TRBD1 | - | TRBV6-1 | CASTRQGNEQFF | TGTGCCAGCACAAGACAGGGAAATGAGCAGTTCTTC
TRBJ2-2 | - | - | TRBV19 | CASSIGLWGPANTGELFF | TGTGCCAGTAGTATAGGGCTTTGGGGGCCCGCGAACACCGGGGAGCTGTTTTTT
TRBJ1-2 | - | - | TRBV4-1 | CASSQEGLAYGYTF | TGCGCCAGCAGCCAAGAGGGCCTCGCCTATGGCTACACCTTC
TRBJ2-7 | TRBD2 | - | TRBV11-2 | CASSLVGLAGESRYEQYF | TGTGCCAGCAGCTTAGTAGGACTAGCGGGAGAAAGTAGGTACGAGCAGTACTTC
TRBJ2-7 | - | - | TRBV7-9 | CASSLARGGRDPSYEQYF | TGTGCCAGCAGCTTAGCTCGAGGGGGTAGGGATCCCTCCTACGAGCAGTACTTC
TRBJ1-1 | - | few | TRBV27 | CASSFGMRAFF | TGTGCCAGCAGTTTCGGGATGCGGGCTTTCTTT
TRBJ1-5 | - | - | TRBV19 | CASSMGRGPNQPQHF | TGTGCCAGTAGTATGGGCAGGGGTCCTAATCAGCCCCAGCATTTT
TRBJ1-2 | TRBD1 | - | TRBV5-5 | CASTSRTGEDYGYTF | TGTGCCAGCACCTCACGGACAGGGGAGGACTATGGCTACACCTTC
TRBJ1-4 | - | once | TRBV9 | CASSVGGRGNEKLFF | TGTGCCAGCAGCGTAGGGGGCAGGGGAAACGAAAAACTGTTTTTT
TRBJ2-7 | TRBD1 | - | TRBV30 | CAWSRGQGTDEQYF | TGTGCCTGGAGCCGCGGACAGGGGACCGACGAGCAGTACTTC